This T cell receptor (beta chain) was sequenced for a study of spatial heterogeneity in lung cancer. Study results and caveats: At tumor resection, ubiquitous expanded TCRs were detected in blood more often than later.

Remarks on this clonotype: Its antigen is as yet unknown.

The time point is: sample taken at primary tumor resection. Unsorted whole RNA samples from tumor, nontumor lung or frozen PBMC were sequenced. Each CDR3 protein is one row after TCRdb ran MiXCR on the 5' RACE reads. This sample has 50,000 to 55,000 distinct CDR3 sequences; roughly 6.5% occur once, and the top ten carry roughly 3%. From germline, CDR1 is LNHDA and CDR2 SQIVND (reference sequence). This CDR3 contains 13 residues. V dropped 6 bases and J dropped 6; count of bases not matched to a gene: 5. This clonotype originated in a female donor with early-stage non-small cell lung cancer. The chain links TRBV19 to TRBJ2-1; 7 bases line up with TRBD2. Sequences were derived from PBMCs, sampled at surgery. The CDR3 bases are TGTGCCAGTAGGACCCCGGGGGGCAATGAGCAGTTCTTC. This gives the protein CASRTPGGNEQFF.